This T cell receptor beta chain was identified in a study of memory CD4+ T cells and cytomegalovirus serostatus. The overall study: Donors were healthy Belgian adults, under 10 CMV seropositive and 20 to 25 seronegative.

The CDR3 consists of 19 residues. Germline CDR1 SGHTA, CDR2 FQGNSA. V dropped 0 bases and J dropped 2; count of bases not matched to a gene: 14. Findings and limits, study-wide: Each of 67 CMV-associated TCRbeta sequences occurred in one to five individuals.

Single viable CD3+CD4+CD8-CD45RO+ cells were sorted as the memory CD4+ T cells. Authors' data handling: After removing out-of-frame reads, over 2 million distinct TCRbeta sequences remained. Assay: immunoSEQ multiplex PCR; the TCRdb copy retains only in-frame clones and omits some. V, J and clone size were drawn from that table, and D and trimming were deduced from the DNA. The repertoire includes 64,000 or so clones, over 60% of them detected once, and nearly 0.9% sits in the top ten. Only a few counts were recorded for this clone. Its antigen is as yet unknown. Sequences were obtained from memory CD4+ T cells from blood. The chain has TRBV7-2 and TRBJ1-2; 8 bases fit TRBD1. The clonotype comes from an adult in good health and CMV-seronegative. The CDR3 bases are TGTGCCAGCAGCTTAGCCCGTGTATTGACTCGACAGGGGAACTATGGCTACACCTTC. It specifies CASSLARVLTRQGNYGYTF. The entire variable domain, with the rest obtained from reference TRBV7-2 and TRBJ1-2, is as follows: GAGVSQSPSNKVTEKGKDVELRCDPISGHTALYWYRQSLGQGLEFLIYFQGNSAPDKSGLPSDRFSAERTGGSVSTLTIQRTQQEDSAVYLCASSLARVLTRQGNYGYTFGSGTRLTVV.